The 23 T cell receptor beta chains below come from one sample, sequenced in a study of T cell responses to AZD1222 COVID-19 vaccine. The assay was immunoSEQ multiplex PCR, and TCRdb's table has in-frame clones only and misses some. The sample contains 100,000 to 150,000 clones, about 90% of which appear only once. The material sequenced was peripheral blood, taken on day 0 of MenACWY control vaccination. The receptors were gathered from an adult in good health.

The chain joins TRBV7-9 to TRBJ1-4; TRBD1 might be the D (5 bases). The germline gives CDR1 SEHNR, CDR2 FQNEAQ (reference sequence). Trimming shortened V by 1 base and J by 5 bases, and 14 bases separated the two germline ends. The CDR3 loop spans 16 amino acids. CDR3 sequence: CASSLGYGAANEKLFF. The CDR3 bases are TGTGCCAGCAGCTTAGGGTACGGGGCGGCGAATGAAAAACTGTTTTTT. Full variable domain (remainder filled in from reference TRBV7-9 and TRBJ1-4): DTGVSQNPRHKITKRGQNVTFRCDPISEHNRLYWYRQTLGQGPEFLTYFQNEAQLEKSRLLSDRFSAERPKGSFSTLEIQRTEQGDSAMYLCASSLGYGAANEKLFFGSGTQLSVL.

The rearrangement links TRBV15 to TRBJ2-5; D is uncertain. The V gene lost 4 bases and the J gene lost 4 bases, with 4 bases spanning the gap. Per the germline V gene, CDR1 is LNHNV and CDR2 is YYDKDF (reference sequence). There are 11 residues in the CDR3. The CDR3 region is CATSTGETQYF. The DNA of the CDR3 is TGTGCCACCAGCACGGGAGAGACCCAGTACTTC.

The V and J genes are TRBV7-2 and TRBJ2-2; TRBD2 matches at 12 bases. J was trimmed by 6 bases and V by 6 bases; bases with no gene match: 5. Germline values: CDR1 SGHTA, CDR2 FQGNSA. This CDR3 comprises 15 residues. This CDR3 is CASRTLAGGPGELFF. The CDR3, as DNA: TGTGCCAGCAGGACACTAGCGGGGGGTCCCGGGGAGCTGTTTTTT.

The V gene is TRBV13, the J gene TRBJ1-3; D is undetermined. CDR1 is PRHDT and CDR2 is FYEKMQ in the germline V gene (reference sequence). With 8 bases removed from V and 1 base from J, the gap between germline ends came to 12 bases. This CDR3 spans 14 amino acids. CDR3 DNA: TGTGCCAGCCGTCCGAGGGCTTCTGGAAACACCATATATTTT. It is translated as CASRPRASGNTIYF.

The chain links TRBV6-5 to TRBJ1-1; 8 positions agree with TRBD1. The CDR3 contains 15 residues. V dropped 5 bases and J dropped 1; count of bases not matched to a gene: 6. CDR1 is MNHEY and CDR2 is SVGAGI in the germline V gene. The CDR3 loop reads CASSPDGTGNTEAFF. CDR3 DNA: TGTGCCAGCAGTCCAGACGGGACAGGGAACACTGAAGCTTTCTTT.

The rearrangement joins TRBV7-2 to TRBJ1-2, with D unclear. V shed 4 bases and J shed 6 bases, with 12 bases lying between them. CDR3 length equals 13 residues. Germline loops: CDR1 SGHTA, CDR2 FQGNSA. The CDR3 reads CASSSSREDGYTF. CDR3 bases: TGTGCCAGCAGCTCCTCAAGGGAGGATGGCTACACCTTC.

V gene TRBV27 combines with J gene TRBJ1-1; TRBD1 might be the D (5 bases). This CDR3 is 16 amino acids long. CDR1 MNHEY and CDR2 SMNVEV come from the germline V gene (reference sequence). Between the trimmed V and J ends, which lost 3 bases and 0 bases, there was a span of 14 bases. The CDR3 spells CASSLGRGVVNTEAFF. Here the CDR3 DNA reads TGTGCCAGCAGTTTGGGTCGGGGGGTGGTGAACACTGAAGCTTTCTTT.

The CDR3 region has the DNA TGTGCCAGCAGCTTAGTGGGAAGGGCTGGGGCCAACGTCCTGACTTTC. This sequence encodes CASSLVGRAGANVLTF. V gene TRBV7-8 combines with J gene TRBJ2-6; D is undetermined. This CDR3 region has 16 residues. Germline assignment: CDR1 SGHVS and CDR2 FQNEAQ. V was clipped by 1 base and J by 2 bases, with 9 bases between them.

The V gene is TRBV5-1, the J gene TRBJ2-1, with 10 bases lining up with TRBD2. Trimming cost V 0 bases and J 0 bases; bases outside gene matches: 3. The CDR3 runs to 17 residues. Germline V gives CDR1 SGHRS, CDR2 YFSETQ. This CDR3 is CASSLGGTSVSYNEQFF. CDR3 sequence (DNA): TGCGCCAGCAGCTTGGGAGGGACTAGCGTCTCCTACAATGAGCAGTTCTTC.

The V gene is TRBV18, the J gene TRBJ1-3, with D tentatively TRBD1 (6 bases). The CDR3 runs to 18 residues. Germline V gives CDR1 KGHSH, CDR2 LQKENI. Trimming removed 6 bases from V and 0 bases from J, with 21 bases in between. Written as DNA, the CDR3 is TGTGCCAGCTCCCCTGACATCGGGGGCCGTAGCTCTGGAAACACCATATATTTT. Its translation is CASSPDIGGRSSGNTIYF. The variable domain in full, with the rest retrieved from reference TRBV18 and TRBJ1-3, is NAGVMQNPRHLVRRRGQEARLRCSPMKGHSHVYWYRQLPEEGLKFMVYLQKENIIDESGMPKERFSAEFPKEGPSILRIQQVVRGDSAAYFCASSPDIGGRSSGNTIYFGEGSWLTVV.

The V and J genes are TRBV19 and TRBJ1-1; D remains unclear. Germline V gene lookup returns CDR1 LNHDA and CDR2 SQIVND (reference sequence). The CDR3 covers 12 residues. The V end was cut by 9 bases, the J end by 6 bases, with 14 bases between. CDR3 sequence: CASRTGSAEAFF. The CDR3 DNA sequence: TGTGCCAGCCGAACCGGTTCCGCTGAAGCTTTCTTT.

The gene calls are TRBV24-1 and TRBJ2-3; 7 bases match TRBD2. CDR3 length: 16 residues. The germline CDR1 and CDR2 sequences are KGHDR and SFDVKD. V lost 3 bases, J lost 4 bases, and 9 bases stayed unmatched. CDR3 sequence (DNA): TGTGCCACCAGTGATGTAGGGGCGGGAGCCGCAGATACGCAGTATTTT. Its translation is CATSDVGAGAADTQYF.

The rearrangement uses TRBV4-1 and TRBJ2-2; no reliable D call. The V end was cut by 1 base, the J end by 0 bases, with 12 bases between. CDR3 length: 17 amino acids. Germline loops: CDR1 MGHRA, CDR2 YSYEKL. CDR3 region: CASSQGPLYANTGELFF. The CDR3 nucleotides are TGCGCCAGCAGCCAAGGCCCCTTATACGCGAACACCGGGGAGCTGTTTTTT.

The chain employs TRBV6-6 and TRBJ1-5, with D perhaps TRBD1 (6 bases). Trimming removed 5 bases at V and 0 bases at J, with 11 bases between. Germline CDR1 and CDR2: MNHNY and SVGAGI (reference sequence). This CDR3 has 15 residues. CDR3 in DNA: TGTGCCAGCAGTCGGGACATAAATAGCAATCAGCCCCAGCATTTT. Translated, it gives CASSRDINSNQPQHF.

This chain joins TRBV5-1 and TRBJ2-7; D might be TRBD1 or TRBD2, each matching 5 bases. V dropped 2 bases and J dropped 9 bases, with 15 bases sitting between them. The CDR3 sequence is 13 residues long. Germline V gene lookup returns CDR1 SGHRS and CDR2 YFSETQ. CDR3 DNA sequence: TGCGCCAGCAGCTTAACCGGGACCCCTGGGCAGTACTTC. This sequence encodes CASSLTGTPGQYF.

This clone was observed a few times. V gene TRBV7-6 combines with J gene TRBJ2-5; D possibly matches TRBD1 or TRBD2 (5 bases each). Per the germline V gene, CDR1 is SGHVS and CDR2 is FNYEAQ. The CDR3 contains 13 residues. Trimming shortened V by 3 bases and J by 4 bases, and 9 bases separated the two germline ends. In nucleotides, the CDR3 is TGTGCCAGCAGCTTTTTGGGGGTAGAGACCCAGTACTTC. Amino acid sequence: CASSFLGVETQYF.

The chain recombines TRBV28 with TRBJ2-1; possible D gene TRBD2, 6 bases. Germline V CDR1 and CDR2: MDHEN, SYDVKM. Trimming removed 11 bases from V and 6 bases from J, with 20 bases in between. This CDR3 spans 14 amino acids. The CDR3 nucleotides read TGTGCCGCGCGCGGGGTCGTTATTGTCAATGAGCAGTTCTTC. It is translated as CAARGVVIVNEQFF. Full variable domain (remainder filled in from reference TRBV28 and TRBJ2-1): DVKVTQSSRYLVKRTGEKVFLECVQDMDHENMFWYRQDPGLGLRLIYFSYDVKMKEKGDIPEGYSVSREKKERFSLILESASTNQTSMYLCAARGVVIVNEQFFGPGTRLTVL.

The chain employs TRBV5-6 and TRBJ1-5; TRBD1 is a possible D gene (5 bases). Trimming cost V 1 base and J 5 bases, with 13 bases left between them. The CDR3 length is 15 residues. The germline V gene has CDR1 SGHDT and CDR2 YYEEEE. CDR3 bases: TGTGCCAGCAGCTTGTCAGGGATAGGTGATCAGCCCCAGCATTTT. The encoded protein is CASSLSGIGDQPQHF.

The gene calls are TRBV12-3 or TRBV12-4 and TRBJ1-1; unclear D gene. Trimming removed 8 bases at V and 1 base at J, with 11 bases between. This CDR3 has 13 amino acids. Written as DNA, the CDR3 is TGTGCCAGCGGAGGACGGCCGAACACTGAAGCTTTCTTT. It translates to CASGGRPNTEAFF.

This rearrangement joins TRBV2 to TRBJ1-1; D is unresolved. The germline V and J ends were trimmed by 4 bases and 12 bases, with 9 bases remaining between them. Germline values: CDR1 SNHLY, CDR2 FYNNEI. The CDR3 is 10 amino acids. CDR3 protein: CASSAMRPFF. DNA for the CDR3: TGTGCCAGCAGTGCTATGAGACCTTTCTTT.

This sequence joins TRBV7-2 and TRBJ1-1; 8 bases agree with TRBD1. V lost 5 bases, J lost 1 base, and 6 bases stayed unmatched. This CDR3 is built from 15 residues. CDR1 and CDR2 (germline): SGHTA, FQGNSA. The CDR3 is CASSPWDRTNTEAFF. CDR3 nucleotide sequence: TGTGCCAGCAGCCCTTGGGACAGGACGAACACTGAAGCTTTCTTT.

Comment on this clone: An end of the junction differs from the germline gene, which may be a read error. The CDR3, as DNA: TGTGCCACCAGTTGGAGGGCCGGGGCCTACAATGAGCAGTTCTTC. Amino acids: CATSWRAGAYNEQFF. This chain joins TRBV27 and TRBJ2-1, with D perhaps TRBD2 (6 bases). Germline V gives CDR1 MNHEY, CDR2 SMNVEV (reference sequence). The CDR3 runs to 15 residues.

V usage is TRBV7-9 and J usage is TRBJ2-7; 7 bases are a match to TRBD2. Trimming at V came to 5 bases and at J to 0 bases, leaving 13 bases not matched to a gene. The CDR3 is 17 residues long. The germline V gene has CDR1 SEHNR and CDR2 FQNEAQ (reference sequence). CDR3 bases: TGTGCCAGCAGCACCACAATTAGCGGGCTAAGCTCCTACGAGCAGTACTTC. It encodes CASSTTISGLSSYEQYF.